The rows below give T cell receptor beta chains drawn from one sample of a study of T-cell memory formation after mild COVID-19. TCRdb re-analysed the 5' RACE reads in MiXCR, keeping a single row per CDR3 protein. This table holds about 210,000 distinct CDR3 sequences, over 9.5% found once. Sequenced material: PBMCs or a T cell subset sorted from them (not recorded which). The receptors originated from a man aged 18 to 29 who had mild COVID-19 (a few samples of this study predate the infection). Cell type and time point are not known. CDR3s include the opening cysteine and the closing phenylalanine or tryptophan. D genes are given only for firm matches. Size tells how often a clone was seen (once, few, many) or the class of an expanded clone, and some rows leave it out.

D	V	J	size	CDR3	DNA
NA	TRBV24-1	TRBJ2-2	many	CATSDAQAPTGELFF	TGTGCCACCAGTGATGCGCAGGCTCCCACCGGGGAGCTGTTTTTT
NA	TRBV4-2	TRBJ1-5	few	CASSQVAGYSNQPQHF	TGTGCCAGCAGCCAAGTTGCCGGTTATAGCAATCAGCCCCAGCATTTT
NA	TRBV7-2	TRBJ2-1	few	CASRKDRAYNEQFF	TGTGCCAGCCGTAAGGACCGGGCCTACAATGAGCAGTTCTTC
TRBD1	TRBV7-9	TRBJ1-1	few	CASSLEGGGENTEAFF	TGTGCCAGCAGCTTAGAAGGGGGCGGAGAGAACACTGAAGCTTTCTTT
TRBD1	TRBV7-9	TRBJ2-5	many	CASSTGGETQYF	TGTGCCAGCAGCACAGGGGGCGAGACCCAGTACTTC
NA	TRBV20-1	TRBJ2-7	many	CRLRTLYEQYF	TGCCGTCTCCGGACTCTCTACGAGCAGTACTTC
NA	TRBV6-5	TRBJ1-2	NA	CASSYSHSGAYGYTF	TGTGCCAGCAGTTACTCGCACAGTGGGGCCTATGGCTACACCTTC
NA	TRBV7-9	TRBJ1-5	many	CASSLATGNQPQHF	TGTGCCAGCAGCTTAGCGACAGGCAATCAGCCCCAGCATTTT
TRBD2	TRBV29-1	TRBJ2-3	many	CSVEDAPGQGLAGSTDTQYF	TGCAGCGTTGAAGATGCACCGGGACAAGGACTAGCGGGTAGCACAGATACGCAGTATTTT
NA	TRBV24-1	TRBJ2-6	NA	CATSDGASSGANVLTF	TGTGCCACCAGTGATGGGGCCAGCTCTGGGGCCAACGTCCTGACTTTC
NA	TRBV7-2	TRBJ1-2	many	CASSPNQLGSYGYTF	TGTGCCAGCAGCCCGAATCAGCTGGGCAGCTATGGCTACACCTTC
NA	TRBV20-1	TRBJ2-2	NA	CSAGGAGVTGELFF	TGCAGCGCCGGAGGAGCTGGGGTCACCGGGGAGCTGTTTTTT
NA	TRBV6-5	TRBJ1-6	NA	CASSYSAGAATLHF	TGTGCCAGCAGTTACTCGGCAGGGGCCGCCACCCTCCACTTT
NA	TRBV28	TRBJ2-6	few	CASSLIRSSGANVLTF	TGTGCCAGCAGTTTAATACGGAGCTCTGGGGCCAACGTCCTGACTTTC
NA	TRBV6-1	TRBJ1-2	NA	CASSNYLTGNYGYTF	TGTGCCAGCAGCAACTACCTCACGGGGAACTATGGCTACACCTTC
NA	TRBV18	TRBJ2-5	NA	CASSPYGETQYF	TGTGCCAGCTCACCGTACGGGGAGACCCAGTACTTC
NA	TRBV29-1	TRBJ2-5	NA	CSAKLGETQYF	TGCAGCGCGAAACTAGGAGAGACCCAGTACTTC
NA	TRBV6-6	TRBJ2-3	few	CASSYRQGTDTQYF	TGTGCCAGCAGTTACAGGCAGGGTACAGATACGCAGTATTTT
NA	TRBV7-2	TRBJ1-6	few	CASSFEWNRPHHF	TGTGCCAGCAGCTTTGAATGGAACAGGCCCCACCACTTT
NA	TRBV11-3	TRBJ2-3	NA	CASSLSGPTDTEYF	TGTGCCAGCAGCTTATCAGGCCCCACAGATACGGAGTATTTT
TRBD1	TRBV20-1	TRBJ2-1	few	CSARDRRQGVTYNEQFF	TGCAGTGCTAGAGATCGTAGACAGGGTGTTACCTACAATGAGCAGTTCTTC
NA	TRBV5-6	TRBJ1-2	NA	CASSLHGNYGYTF	TGTGCCAGCAGCTTGCATGGAAACTATGGCTACACCTTC
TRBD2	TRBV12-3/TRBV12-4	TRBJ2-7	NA	CASSFVGGGAYEQYF	TGTGCCAGCAGTTTCGTGGGCGGGGGGGCCTACGAGCAGTACTTC
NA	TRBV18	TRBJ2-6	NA	CASSPPNSGANVLTF	TGTGCCAGCTCACCACCGAATTCTGGGGCCAACGTCCTGACTTTC
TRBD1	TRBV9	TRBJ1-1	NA	CASSVSGQPNTEAFF	TGTGCCAGCAGCGTATCGGGACAGCCGAACACTGAAGCTTTCTTT
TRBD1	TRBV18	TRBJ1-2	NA	CASSPPRDRGFDVYGYTF	TGTGCCAGCTCACCACCCCGGGACAGGGGGTTCGATGTCTATGGCTACACCTTC
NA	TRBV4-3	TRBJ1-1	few	CASSKLGVLNTEAFF	TGCGCCAGCAGCAAACTAGGCGTCCTTAACACTGAAGCTTTCTTT
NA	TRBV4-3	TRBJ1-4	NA	CASSQTSEFFEKLFF	TGCGCCAGCAGCCAGACATCAGAGTTTTTCGAAAAACTGTTTTTT
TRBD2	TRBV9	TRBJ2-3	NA	CASSDLAGGGDTQYF	TGTGCCAGCAGCGACCTAGCGGGGGGAGGTGATACGCAGTATTTT
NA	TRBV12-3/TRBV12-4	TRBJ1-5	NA	CASSPTYSNQPQHF	TGTGCCAGCAGTCCAACCTATAGCAATCAGCCCCAGCATTTT
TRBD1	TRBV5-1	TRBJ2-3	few	CASSWLQGATDTQYF	TGCGCCAGCAGCTGGTTACAGGGGGCCACAGATACGCAGTATTTT
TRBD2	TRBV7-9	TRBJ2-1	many	CASSLARGTSGINEQFF	TGTGCCAGCAGCTTAGCGCGGGGGACTAGCGGCATCAATGAGCAGTTCTTC
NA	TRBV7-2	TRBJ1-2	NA	CASSLKSDGEGYGYTF	TGTGCCAGCAGCTTAAAGTCCGACGGGGAGGGCTATGGCTACACCTTC
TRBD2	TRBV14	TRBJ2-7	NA	CASSHPASGVYEQYF	TGTGCCAGCAGCCATCCGGCTAGCGGGGTCTACGAGCAGTACTTC
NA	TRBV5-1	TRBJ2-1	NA	CASSLMVSTNEQFF	TGCGCCAGCAGCTTGATGGTCTCCACCAATGAGCAGTTCTTC
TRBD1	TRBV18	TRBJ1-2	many	CASSPRTGGYGYTF	TGTGCCAGCTCACCACGGACAGGGGGCTATGGCTACACCTTC
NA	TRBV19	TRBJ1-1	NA	CASSGLTATRKNEAFF	TGTGCCAGTAGCGGACTCACCGCGACGAGGAAGAATGAAGCTTTCTTT
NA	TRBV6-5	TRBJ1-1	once	CASSSAGEGVTEAFF	TGTGCCAGCAGTTCAGCGGGGGAGGGGGTCACTGAAGCTTTCTTT
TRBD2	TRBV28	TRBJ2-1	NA	CASSPPGSGGYNEQFF	TGTGCCAGCAGTCCCCCCGGTAGCGGGGGCTACAATGAGCAGTTCTTC
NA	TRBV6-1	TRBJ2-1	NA	CASSEAFGYRGIYNEQFF	TGTGCCAGCAGTGAAGCGTTCGGGTACCGGGGAATTTACAATGAGCAGTTCTTC
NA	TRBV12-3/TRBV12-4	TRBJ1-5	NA	CASSLAGAIQPQHF	TGTGCCAGCAGTTTAGCGGGGGCGATTCAGCCCCAGCATTTT
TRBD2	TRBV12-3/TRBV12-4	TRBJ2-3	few	CASSFRTSGVSSYF	TGTGCCAGCAGTTTCCGGACTAGCGGGGTGTCGTCGTATTTT
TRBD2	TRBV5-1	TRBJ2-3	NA	CASTRGAGGDTQYF	TGCGCCAGCACCCGAGGAGCGGGGGGAGATACGCAGTATTTT
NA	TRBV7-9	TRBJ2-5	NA	CASSRRGVRETQYF	TGTGCCAGCAGCCGTCGGGGAGTTCGGGAGACCCAGTACTTC
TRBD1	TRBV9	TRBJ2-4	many	CASSVGSGGLAKNIQYF	TGTGCCAGCAGCGTAGGGTCAGGGGGCCTAGCCAAAAACATTCAGTACTTC
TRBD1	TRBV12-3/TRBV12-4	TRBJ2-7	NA	CASSNNRGNYEQYF	TGTGCCAGCAGTAATAACAGGGGGAACTACGAGCAGTACTTC
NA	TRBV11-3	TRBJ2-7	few	CASSPGHSYEQYF	TGTGCCAGCAGCCCGGGACACTCCTACGAGCAGTACTTC